Below are 13 T cell receptor beta chains sequenced from a single sample in a study of response to subunit inactivated influenza vaccine (dated by TCRdb to 2017 to 2018). Receptor amplification or capture employed RT-PCR. TCRdb records Illumina HiSeq 2500 as the sequencer. TCRdb reprocessed the public reads (quality trimming at Q25 with fastp, clone calling with MiXCR) and kept in-frame beta chains. Entries that share a CDR3 protein sequence are merged under the most common genes and DNA. Counted in this sample were about 500,000 distinct CDR3 sequences; more than 15% of them appeared once. The ten largest clones take up 3% of the sample. The source was CD4+ T cells sorted from PBMCs, collected about 24 months after vaccination. Receptor source: a man aged 50-75 years who received an inactivated influenza vaccine. Donor details come from another sample of the same person, matched by shared clones.

J is TRBJ2-1 and V is TRBV24-1; 7 bases match TRBD2. Germline V CDR1 and CDR2: KGHDR, SFDVKD. The CDR3 loop spans 17 amino acids. V was clipped by 6 bases and J by 3 bases; unmatched bases: 13. CDR3 coding DNA: TGTGCCACCAGTAGCCCTGCCGGCGGGAGAGACTACAATGAGCAGTTCTTC. It encodes CATSSPAGGRDYNEQFF.

This clonotype has just a few counts. The chain carries TRBV10-3 and TRBJ2-3; no reliable D call. CDR3 length: 14 amino acids. V was clipped by 4 bases and J by 2 bases, with 10 bases between them. Germline assignment: CDR1 ENHRY and CDR2 SYGVKD. DNA of the CDR3: TGTGCCATCAGTGGAAACAGTGACACAGATACGCAGTATTTT. It specifies CAISGNSDTDTQYF.

At least ten counts were recorded for this clonotype. The chain employs TRBV4-1 and TRBJ2-1, with D possibly TRBD2 on 5 matching bases. From germline, CDR1 is MGHRA and CDR2 YSYEKL. Trimming stripped 1 base from V and 7 bases from J, with 17 bases between. The CDR3 sequence is 16 residues long. The CDR3 here is CASSQAGTGLVNEQFF. CDR3 sequence (DNA): TGCGCCAGCAGCCAAGCAGGCACGGGGTTGGTAAATGAGCAGTTCTTC.

The J gene is TRBJ2-7, the V gene TRBV29-1; 7 bases match TRBD1. The CDR3 is 13 residues long. The J segment lost 3 bases and the V segment lost 3 bases, leaving 5 bases of the junction unmatched. Germline values: CDR1 SQVTM, CDR2 ANQGSEA. The CDR3 DNA is TGCAGCGTTGACAGGGGGTTAGGCTACGAGCAGTACTTC. This codes for CSVDRGLGYEQYF.

This clonotype was observed a handful of times. V usage is TRBV5-1 and J usage is TRBJ2-7; possible D gene TRBD2, 5 bases. Trimming stripped 4 bases from V and 5 bases from J, with 16 bases between. The CDR3 totals 14 residues. The germline gives CDR1 SGHRS, CDR2 YFSETQ. This chain's CDR3 is CASSPMAGGHEQYF. As DNA, the CDR3 is TGCGCCAGCAGCCCCATGGCGGGCGGACACGAGCAGTACTTC.

The genes are TRBV28 and TRBJ1-2; 10 bases are shared with TRBD1. Unmatched junction bases numbered 3, after V lost 4 bases and J lost 4 bases. Germline loops: CDR1 MDHEN, CDR2 SYDVKM. This CDR3 contains 14 residues. The CDR3 here is CASSSGTGVYGYTF. In nucleotides, the CDR3 is TGTGCCAGCAGTTCCGGGACAGGGGTCTATGGCTACACCTTC.

The V call is TRBV18, the J call TRBJ2-3, with 13 bases lining up with TRBD2. The CDR3 runs 17 residues. Germline CDR1 KGHSH, CDR2 LQKENI. The V segment lost 0 bases and the J segment 4 bases; nucleotides outside the gene matches: 4. The CDR3 coding sequence is TGTGCCAGCTCACCACCGACTAGCGGGGGGACCGCAGATACGCAGTATTTT. This translates into CASSPPTSGGTADTQYF.

With respect to this clonotype: Relative to the germline gene, one junction end is altered; a read error may explain this. J is TRBJ2-1 and V is TRBV7-6; 10 bases match TRBD2. Germline loops: CDR1 SGHVS, CDR2 FNYEAQ. The CDR3 length is 17 residues. CDR3 nucleotides: TGTGCCAGCAGCCTACGTCGAAGCGGGGGGGCCTTTGATGAGGAGTTCTTC. It translates to CASSLRRSGGAFDEEFF.

This clonotype was counted between two and nine times. J is TRBJ1-1 and V is TRBV14; 7 bases are shared with TRBD1. Trimming at V came to 3 bases and at J to 7 bases, leaving 5 bases not matched to a gene. There are 13 residues in the CDR3. Germline V gene lookup returns CDR1 SGHDN and CDR2 FVKESK. CDR3: CASSHSAGGEAFF. The CDR3 nucleotides read TGTGCCAGCAGCCACTCGGCAGGGGGTGAAGCTTTCTTT.

This clonotype was picked up a small number of times. The gene calls are TRBV9 and TRBJ2-3; 7 nucleotides align to TRBD2. Germline V gives CDR1 SGDLS, CDR2 YYNGEE. The CDR3 covers 16 residues. J was trimmed by 1 base and V by 3 bases; bases with no gene match: 8. Here the CDR3 reads CASSGRQRGGTDTQYF. CDR3 coding DNA: TGTGCCAGCAGCGGACGTCAGCGGGGAGGCACAGATACGCAGTATTTT.

The J gene is TRBJ1-2, the V gene TRBV10-3; the match to TRBD1 covers 9 bases. From germline, CDR1 is ENHRY and CDR2 SYGVKD. V was pared by 10 bases and J by 4 bases, with 7 bases of the junction left unmatched. There are 13 residues in the CDR3. The CDR3 DNA is TGTGCCACAATACAGGGGGCTGGCTATGGCTACACCTTC. This translates into CATIQGAGYGYTF.

The V gene is TRBV5-1, the J gene TRBJ1-1; D is undetermined. Per germline, CDR1 SGHRS and CDR2 YFSETQ. V shed 0 bases and J shed 4 bases, with 10 bases lying between them. The CDR3 is 14 residues long. CDR3 amino acids: CASSLGQISTEAFF. The CDR3 nucleotides read TGCGCCAGCAGCTTGGGACAAATAAGCACTGAAGCTTTCTTT.

The J gene is TRBJ1-1, the V gene TRBV28; D is uncertain. The ends were cut back, 6 bases at V and 1 base at J, with 21 bases in the middle. The CDR3 is 17 residues long. Germline CDR1 reads MDHEN; CDR2 reads SYDVKM. The CDR3 loop reads CASSRLLKVGSNTEAFF. The CDR3 DNA sequence: TGTGCCAGCAGCCGACTCTTAAAAGTAGGGTCGAACACTGAAGCTTTCTTT.